The rows below give T cell receptor beta chains drawn from one sample of a study of shared clonotypes between healthy human individuals. The assay was immunoSEQ multiplex PCR, and TCRdb's table has in-frame clones only and misses some. The sample consists of 2 million to 2.5 million clones, 85% to 95% of them appearing once. The source material was naive CD4+ T cells sorted from blood. These receptors were collected from a man aged 18 to 35 in good health. CDR3s include the opening cysteine and the closing phenylalanine or tryptophan.

J: TRBJ2-2; V: TRBV2; CDR3: CASRQGEGELFF
J: TRBJ1-5; V: TRBV30; CDR3: CAWSPMTGQGQPQHF
J: TRBJ2-1; V: TRBV27; CDR3: CASLGGAGRNEQFF
J: TRBJ1-3; V: TRBV29-1; CDR3: CSAREGAIGNTIYF
J: TRBJ2-1; V: TRBV7-2; CDR3: CASSNPNNEQFF
J: TRBJ2-3; V: TRBV7-9; CDR3: CASSSRGAGTGDTQYF
J: TRBJ1-1; V: TRBV5-6; CDR3: CASSDQGHSPEAFF
J: TRBJ1-5; V: TRBV6-6; CDR3: CASRTDLGPQHF
J: TRBJ2-1; V: TRBV7-6; CDR3: CASSAGGTRLGQFF
J: TRBJ1-4; V: TRBV28; CDR3: CASSPPEGNNEKLFF
J: TRBJ1-1; V: TRBV23-1; CDR3: CASSQNLGGVNTEAFF
J: TRBJ1-5; V: TRBV7-2; CDR3: CASSLDEGNQPQHF
J: TRBJ2-1; V: TRBV19; CDR3: CASTRGESSYNEQFF
J: TRBJ1-1; V: TRBV28; CDR3: CASSPPQGASLKAFF
J: TRBJ2-3; V: TRBV30; CDR3: CAWATGDTQYF
J: TRBJ2-7; V: TRBV18; CDR3: CASSPLTGTGTEQYF
J: TRBJ2-7; V: TRBV5-4; CDR3: CASSPDRGSVGYEQYF
J: TRBJ1-5; V: TRBV19; CDR3: CPVGHQPQHF
J: TRBJ2-1; V: TRBV2; CDR3: CASTGSSYNEQFF
J: TRBJ2-7; V: TRBV28; CDR3: CASSPETVGSYEQYF
J: TRBJ1-6; V: TRBV30; CDR3: CAWSLGTGNSPLHF
J: TRBJ1-4; V: TRBV2; CDR3: CASSEAGGQWNEKLFF
J: TRBJ2-2; V: TRBV29-1; CDR3: CSVDSRHTGELFF
J: TRBJ2-7; V: TRBV2; CDR3: CASSEAGVQGSIYEQYF
J: TRBJ2-5; V: TRBV5-1; CDR3: CASSFGAPGETQYF
J: TRBJ1-1; V: TRBV5-8; CDR3: CASSKGQMNTEAFF
J: TRBJ1-1; V: TRBV6-6; CDR3: CASIKGQGVDTEAFF
J: TRBJ2-5; V: TRBV11-2; CDR3: CASSRTKTAKETQYF
J: TRBJ1-2; V: TRBV2; CDR3: CASREIPGQATYTF
J: TRBJ2-7; V: TRBV27; CDR3: CASSLSYSGISYEQYF
J: TRBJ2-7; V: TRBV6-4; CDR3: CASSATGGGEQYF
J: TRBJ1-5; V: TRBV19; CDR3: CASSIQGGNQPQHF
J: TRBJ2-5; V: TRBV5-1; CDR3: CASSLEGSETQYF
J: TRBJ2-2; V: TRBV2; CDR3: CASSVHHGTGELFF
J: TRBJ2-3; V: TRBV9; CDR3: CASSKSLGDPRYF
J: TRBJ2-3; V: TRBV5-1; CDR3: CASTREGRQTSTDTQYF
J: TRBJ2-3; V: TRBV7-2; CDR3: CASSRRFGGPTDTQYF
J: TRBJ2-1; V: TRBV10-3; CDR3: CAIRRGTGERNEQFF
J: TRBJ1-1; V: TRBV5-6; CDR3: CASSLVGENTEAFF
J: TRBJ1-3; V: TRBV5-1; CDR3: CASSGDQGRSGNTIYF
J: TRBJ1-6; V: TRBV27; CDR3: CASSGARDNSPLHF
J: TRBJ1-5; V: TRBV11-2; CDR3: CASSLGVGQPQHF
J: TRBJ2-1; V: TRBV6-4; CDR3: CASSDSERGKQFF
J: TRBJ1-2; V: TRBV10-3; CDR3: CAISESKGPSNYGYTF
J: TRBJ2-4; V: TRBV11-2; CDR3: CASSSLRGKNIQYF
J: TRBJ1-2; V: TRBV13; CDR3: CASSFNYYGYTF
J: TRBJ2-6; V: TRBV6-5; CDR3: CASTSPGANVLTF
J: TRBJ2-3; V: TRBV7-2; CDR3: CASSPNPSGRRDTQYF
J: TRBJ2-5; V: TRBV9; CDR3: CASSSGVQETQYF
J: TRBJ1-2; V: TRBV10-3; CDR3: CAISEEMGGYTF